The 14 T cell receptor beta chains in this list originate from one sample, sequenced in a study of T cells in Graves' hyperthyroidism and ophthalmopathy. RNA transcripts served as the template for amplifying TCR beta CDR3 regions. An initial round of RT-PCR targeting the TCR CDR3 relied on the HTBI primer set. TCRdb reprocessed the multiplex PCR reads with MiXCR, giving one entry per CDR3 protein. The sample consists of approximately 420,000 distinct CDR3 sequences, roughly 13% of them appearing once. Sample: blood. These receptors all come from a woman younger than 30 with Graves' hyperthyroidism.

This clonotype was recorded a few times. The rearrangement joins TRBV27 to TRBJ2-5, with D perhaps being TRBD1 or TRBD2 (5 bases each). The germline V and J ends were trimmed by 3 bases and 1 base, with 15 bases remaining between them. CDR3 length equals 16 residues. Germline values: CDR1 MNHEY, CDR2 SMNVEV (reference sequence). The CDR3: CASSFNGPRGQETQYF. The CDR3 nucleotides are TGTGCCAGCAGTTTCAACGGACCGAGGGGCCAAGAGACCCAGTACTTC.

J is TRBJ2-1 and V is TRBV20-1; no definite D call. Germline V lookup: CDR1 DFQATT, CDR2 SNEGSKA (reference sequence). With 3 bases removed from V and 10 bases from J, the gap between germline ends came to 13 bases. The CDR3 is 12 residues long. The CDR3, as DNA: TGCAGTGCTAGTCTCCTCCTTGACGAGCAGTTCTTC. Translating it yields CSASLLLDEQFF.

This clonotype was observed at least ten times. The V gene is TRBV29-1, the J gene TRBJ2-7; 9 bases are shared with TRBD1. Unmatched junction bases numbered 9, after V lost 6 bases and J lost 0 bases. The CDR3 loop spans 15 amino acids. Germline loops: CDR1 SQVTM, CDR2 ANQGSEA. DNA of the CDR3: TGCAGCGTCTCCAAGGGACAGGGAGACTCCTACGAGCAGTACTTC. Amino acids: CSVSKGQGDSYEQYF.

The chain employs TRBV7-9 and TRBJ1-5, with D tentatively TRBD1 (5 bases). Per germline, CDR1 SEHNR and CDR2 FQNEAQ (reference sequence). V was clipped by 3 bases and J by 3 bases, with 9 bases between them. The CDR3 length is 14 residues. CDR3 in DNA: TGTGCCAGCAGCTTGGAGGGGCTCAATCAGCCCCAGCATTTT. Its protein product is CASSLEGLNQPQHF.

This clonotype was counted ten times or more. The chain employs TRBV29-1 and TRBJ2-1, with a possible D match to TRBD1 (6 bases). Germline V CDR1 and CDR2: SQVTM, ANQGSEA. The V end lost 7 bases, the J end lost 9 bases, and 22 bases lay between the germline ends. This CDR3 region has 14 residues. The CDR3 region has the DNA TGCAGCGCACCAGGGGTCTCTCTCTGGGGTGAGCAGTTCTTC. Translated, it gives CSAPGVSLWGEQFF.

This clonotype was seen more than once but under ten times. This chain links TRBV25-1 with TRBJ2-7; D call uncertain. Germline CDR1 is MGHDK and CDR2 is SYGVNS. This CDR3 is 14 amino acids long. V dropped 1 base and J dropped 2 bases, with 9 bases sitting between them. This chain's CDR3 is CASSEFRHPYEQYF. CDR3 DNA: TGTGCCAGCAGTGAATTTCGTCATCCCTACGAGCAGTACTTC.

This clonotype came up many times. The rearrangement uses TRBV28 and TRBJ2-1; 9 bases match TRBD1. The CDR3 has 15 amino acids. V lost 5 bases and J lost 6; bases outside the gene matches: 8. Germline V gene lookup returns CDR1 MDHEN and CDR2 SYDVKM. The CDR3, as DNA: TGTGCCAGCAGTGTCCCGGGACAGGGAGTCAATGAGCAGTTCTTC. Translating gives CASSVPGQGVNEQFF.

This clonotype was seen ten or more times. V and J are TRBV18 and TRBJ2-2; D is undetermined. Germline assignment: CDR1 KGHSH and CDR2 LQKENI. The V gene lost 4 bases and the J gene lost 4 bases, with 13 bases spanning the gap. This CDR3 has 15 residues. CDR3 DNA sequence: TGTGCCAGCTCACATTCGATGGAGAGCACCGGGGAGCTGTTTTTT. This translates into CASSHSMESTGELFF.

V is TRBV25-1 and J is TRBJ2-6; D ambiguous. V shed 4 bases and J shed 0 bases, with 4 bases lying between them. Germline CDR1 MGHDK, CDR2 SYGVNS. The CDR3 is made up of 14 amino acids. CDR3 amino acids: CASSADSGANVLTF. Written as DNA, the CDR3 is TGTGCCAGCAGTGCCGACTCTGGGGCCAACGTCCTGACTTTC.

This chain connects TRBV12-3 or TRBV12-4 to TRBJ2-1; a possible D gene is TRBD2 (6 bases). The CDR3 length is 13 residues. V was cut by 10 bases and J by 5 bases, with 15 bases left in between. This CDR3 is CATLGRGNNEQFF. CDR3 bases: TGTGCCACCCTAGGGCGGGGAAACAATGAGCAGTTCTTC.

This clonotype has a count of ten or more. The V call is TRBV7-2, the J call TRBJ2-7, with D maybe TRBD2 (5 bases). The germline V and J ends were trimmed by 4 bases and 1 base, with 20 bases remaining between them. Germline assignment: CDR1 SGHTA and CDR2 FQGNSA. This CDR3 is 17 amino acids long. CDR3 bases: TGTGCCAGCAGCTATCGAGGAGGTGGGCACCTTTCCTACGAGCAGTACTTC. Amino acids: CASSYRGGGHLSYEQYF.

This clonotype was observed many times. The chain uses TRBV5-1 and TRBJ2-2; TRBD1 matches at 9 bases. Germline values: CDR1 SGHRS, CDR2 YFSETQ. The V segment lost 4 bases and the J segment 5 bases; nucleotides outside the gene matches: 6. This CDR3 comprises 15 residues. The CDR3 coding sequence is TGCGCCAGCAGCCCCGGGACAGGGAAAACCGGGGAGCTGTTTTTT. Encoded protein: CASSPGTGKTGELFF.

This clonotype was detected ten times or more. The chain joins TRBV18 to TRBJ1-1, with D possibly matching TRBD1 (6 bases). Trimming removed 4 bases from V and 10 bases from J, with 13 bases in between. This CDR3 contains 12 residues. CDR1 and CDR2 from the germline V gene are KGHSH and LQKENI. The CDR3 loop is CASSLRRGGAFF. The CDR3 bases are TGTGCCAGCTCACTCCGCCGAGGGGGAGCTTTCTTT.

This chain links TRBV4-1 with TRBJ1-5; no reliable D call. This CDR3 is 15 amino acids long. Germline V gives CDR1 MGHRA, CDR2 YSYEKL. V lost 0 bases, J lost 2 bases, and 8 bases lay in between. Here the CDR3 DNA reads TGCGCCAGCAGCCAAGACAGGAGGGGCAATCAGCCCCAGCATTTT. This gives the protein CASSQDRRGNQPQHF.